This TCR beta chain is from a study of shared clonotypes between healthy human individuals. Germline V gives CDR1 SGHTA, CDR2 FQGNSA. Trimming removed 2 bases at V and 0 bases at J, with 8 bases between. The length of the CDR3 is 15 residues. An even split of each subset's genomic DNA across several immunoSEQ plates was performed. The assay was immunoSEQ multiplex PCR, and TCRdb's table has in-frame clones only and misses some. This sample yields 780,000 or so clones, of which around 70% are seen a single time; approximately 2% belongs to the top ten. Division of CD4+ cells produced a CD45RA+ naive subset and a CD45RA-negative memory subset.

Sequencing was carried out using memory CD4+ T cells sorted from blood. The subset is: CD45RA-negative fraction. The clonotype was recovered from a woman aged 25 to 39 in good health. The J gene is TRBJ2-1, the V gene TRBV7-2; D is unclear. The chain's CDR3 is CASSLSWSSYNEQFF. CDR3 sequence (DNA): TGTGCCAGCAGCTTAAGCTGGAGCTCCTACAATGAGCAGTTCTTC.